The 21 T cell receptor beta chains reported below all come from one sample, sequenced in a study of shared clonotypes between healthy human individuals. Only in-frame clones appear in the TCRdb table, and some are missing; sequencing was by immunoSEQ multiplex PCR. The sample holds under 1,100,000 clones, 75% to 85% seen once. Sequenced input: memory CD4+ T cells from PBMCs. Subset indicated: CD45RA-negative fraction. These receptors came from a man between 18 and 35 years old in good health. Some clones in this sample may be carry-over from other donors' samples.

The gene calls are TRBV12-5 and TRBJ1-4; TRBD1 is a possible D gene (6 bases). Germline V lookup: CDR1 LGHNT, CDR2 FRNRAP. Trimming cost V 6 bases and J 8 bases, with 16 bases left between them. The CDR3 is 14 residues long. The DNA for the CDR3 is TGTGCTAGTGGACATACAGGGCCGGCGGAAAAACTGTTTTTT. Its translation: CASGHTGPAEKLFF. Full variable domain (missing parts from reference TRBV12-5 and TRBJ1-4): DARVTQTPRHKVTEMGQEVTMRCQPILGHNTVFWYRQTMMQGLELLAYFRNRAPLDDSGMPKDRFSAEMPDATLATLKIQPSEPRDSAVYFCASGHTGPAEKLFFGSGTQLSVL.

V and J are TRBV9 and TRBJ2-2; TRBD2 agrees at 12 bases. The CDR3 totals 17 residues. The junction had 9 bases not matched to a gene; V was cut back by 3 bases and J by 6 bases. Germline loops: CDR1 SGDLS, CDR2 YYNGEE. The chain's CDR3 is CASSAGTSGRLSGELFF. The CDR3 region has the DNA TGTGCCAGCAGCGCCGGTACTAGCGGGAGGTTGTCCGGGGAGCTGTTTTTT.

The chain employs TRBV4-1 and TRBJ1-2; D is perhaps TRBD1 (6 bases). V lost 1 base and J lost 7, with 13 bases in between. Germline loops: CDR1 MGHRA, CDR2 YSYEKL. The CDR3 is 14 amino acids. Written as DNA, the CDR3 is TGCGCCAGCAGCCAAGGAGAGGGACACCCTGGCTACACCTTC. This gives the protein CASSQGEGHPGYTF.

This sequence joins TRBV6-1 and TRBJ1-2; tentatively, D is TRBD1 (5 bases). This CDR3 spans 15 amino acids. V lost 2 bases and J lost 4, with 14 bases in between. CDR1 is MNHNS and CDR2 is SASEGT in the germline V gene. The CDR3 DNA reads TGTGCCAGCAGTGAACCCGCAGGGTCTGGCTATGGCTACACCTTC. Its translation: CASSEPAGSGYGYTF.

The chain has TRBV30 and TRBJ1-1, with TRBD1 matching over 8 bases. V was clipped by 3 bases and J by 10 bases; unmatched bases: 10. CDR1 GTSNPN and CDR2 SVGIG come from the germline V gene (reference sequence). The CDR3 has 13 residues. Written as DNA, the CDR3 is TGTGCCTGGAGGACCGCAGGGGGCAGCGGAGCTTTCTTT. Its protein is CAWRTAGGSGAFF.

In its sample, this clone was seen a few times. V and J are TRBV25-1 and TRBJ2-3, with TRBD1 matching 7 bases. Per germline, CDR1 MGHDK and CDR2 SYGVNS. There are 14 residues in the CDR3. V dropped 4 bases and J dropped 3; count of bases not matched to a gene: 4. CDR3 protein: CASSVGTETDTQYF. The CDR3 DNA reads TGTGCCAGCAGTGTTGGGACAGAAACAGATACGCAGTATTTT.

The CDR3: CASSWGPKKSSGEQYF. The CDR3 DNA reads as TGCGCCAGCAGCTGGGGGCCCAAGAAGAGTTCAGGCGAGCAGTACTTC. This rearrangement joins TRBV5-1 to TRBJ2-7, with a weak D call TRBD1 (6 bases). Trimming left V 3 bases short and J 6 bases short, with 22 bases between. Germline V gives CDR1 SGHRS, CDR2 YFSETQ. The CDR3 consists of 16 residues.

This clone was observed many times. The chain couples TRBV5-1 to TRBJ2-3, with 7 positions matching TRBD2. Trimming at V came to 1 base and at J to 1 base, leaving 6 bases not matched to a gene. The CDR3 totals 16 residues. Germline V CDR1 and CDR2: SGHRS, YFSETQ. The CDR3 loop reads CASSLSGGRGTDTQYF. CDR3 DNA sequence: TGCGCCAGCAGCTTGTCGGGAGGACGGGGCACAGATACGCAGTATTTT.

The CDR3 spells CASGMQGRASGNTIYF. CDR3 nucleotides: TGTGCCAGCGGGATGCAGGGCCGGGCCTCTGGAAACACCATATATTTT. This sequence joins TRBV2 and TRBJ1-3, with D perhaps TRBD1 (5 bases). V gave up 8 bases and J gave up 0 bases, with 17 bases separating them. The CDR3 is made up of 16 amino acids. Germline values: CDR1 SNHLY, CDR2 FYNNEI.

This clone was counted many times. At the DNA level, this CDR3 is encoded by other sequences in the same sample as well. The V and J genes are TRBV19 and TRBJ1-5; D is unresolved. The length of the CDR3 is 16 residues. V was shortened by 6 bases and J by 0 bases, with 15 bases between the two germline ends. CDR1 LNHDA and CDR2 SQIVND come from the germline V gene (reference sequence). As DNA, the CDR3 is TGTGCCAGTAGCATGGGGTCGCAACATAGCAATCAGCCCCAGCATTTT. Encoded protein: CASSMGSQHSNQPQHF.

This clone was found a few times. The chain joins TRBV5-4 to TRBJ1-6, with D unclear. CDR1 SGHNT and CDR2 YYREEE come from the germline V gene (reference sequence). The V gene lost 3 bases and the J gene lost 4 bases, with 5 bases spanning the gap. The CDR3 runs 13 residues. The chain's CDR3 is CASSSDYNSPLHF. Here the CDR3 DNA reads TGTGCCAGCAGCTCGGATTATAATTCACCCCTCCACTTT.

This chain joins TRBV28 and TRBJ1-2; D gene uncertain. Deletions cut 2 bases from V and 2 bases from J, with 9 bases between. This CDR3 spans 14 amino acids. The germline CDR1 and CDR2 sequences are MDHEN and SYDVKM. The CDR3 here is CASSLPAGNYGYTF. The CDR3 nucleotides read TGTGCCAGCAGTTTACCGGCAGGAAACTATGGCTACACCTTC.

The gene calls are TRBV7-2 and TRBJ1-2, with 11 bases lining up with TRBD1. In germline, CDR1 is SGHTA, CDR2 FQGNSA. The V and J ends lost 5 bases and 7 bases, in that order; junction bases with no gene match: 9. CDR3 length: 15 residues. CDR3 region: CASSQGQGVLSGYTF. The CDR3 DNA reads TGTGCCAGCAGCCAGGGACAGGGGGTATTAAGTGGCTACACCTTC. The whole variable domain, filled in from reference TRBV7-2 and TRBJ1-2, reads GAGVSQSPSNKVTEKGKDVELRCDPISGHTALYWYRQSLGQGLEFLIYFQGNSAPDKSGLPSDRFSAERTGGSVSTLTIQRTQQEDSAVYLCASSQGQGVLSGYTFGSGTRLTVV.

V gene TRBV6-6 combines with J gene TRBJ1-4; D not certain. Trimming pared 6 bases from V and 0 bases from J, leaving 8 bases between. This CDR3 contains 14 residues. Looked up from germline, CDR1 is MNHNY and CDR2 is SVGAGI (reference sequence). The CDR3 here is CASRQLATNEKLFF. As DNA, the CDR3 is TGTGCCAGCAGACAGCTCGCAACTAATGAAAAACTGTTTTTT.

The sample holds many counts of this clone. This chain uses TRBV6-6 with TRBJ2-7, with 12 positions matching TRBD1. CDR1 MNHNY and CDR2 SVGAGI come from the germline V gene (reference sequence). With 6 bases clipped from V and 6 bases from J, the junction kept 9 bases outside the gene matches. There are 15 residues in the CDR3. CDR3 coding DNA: TGTGCCAGCAGGGCAACGGGACAGGGGGCAGGCGAGCAGTACTTC. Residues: CASRATGQGAGEQYF.

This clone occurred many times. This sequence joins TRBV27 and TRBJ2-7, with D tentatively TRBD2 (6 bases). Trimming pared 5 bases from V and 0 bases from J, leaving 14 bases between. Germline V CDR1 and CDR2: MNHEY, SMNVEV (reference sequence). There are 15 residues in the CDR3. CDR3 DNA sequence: TGTGCCAGCAGTCCCGGGCGGGGCGCCTCCTACGAGCAGTACTTC. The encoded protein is CASSPGRGASYEQYF.

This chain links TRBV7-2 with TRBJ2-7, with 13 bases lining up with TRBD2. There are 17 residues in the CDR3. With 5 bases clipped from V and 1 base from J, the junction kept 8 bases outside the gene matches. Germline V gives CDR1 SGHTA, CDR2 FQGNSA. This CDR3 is CASSQTSGRLPSYEQYF. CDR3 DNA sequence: TGTGCCAGCAGCCAGACTAGCGGGAGGCTTCCATCCTACGAGCAGTACTTC.

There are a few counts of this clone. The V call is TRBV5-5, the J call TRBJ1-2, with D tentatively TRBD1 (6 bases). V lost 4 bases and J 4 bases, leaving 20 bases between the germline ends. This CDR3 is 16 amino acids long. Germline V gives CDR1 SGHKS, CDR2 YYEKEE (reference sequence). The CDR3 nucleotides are TGTGCCAGCAGCCTGCCCGGGACACGGGTTTCCTATGGCTACACCTTC. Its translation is CASSLPGTRVSYGYTF.

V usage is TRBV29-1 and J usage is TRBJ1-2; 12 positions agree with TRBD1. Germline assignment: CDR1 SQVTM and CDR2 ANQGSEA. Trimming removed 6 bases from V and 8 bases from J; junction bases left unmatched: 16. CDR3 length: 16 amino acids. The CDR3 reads CSVDRDRGPTFGGYTF. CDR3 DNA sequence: TGCAGCGTCGACAGGGACAGGGGGCCGACCTTCGGGGGCTACACCTTC.

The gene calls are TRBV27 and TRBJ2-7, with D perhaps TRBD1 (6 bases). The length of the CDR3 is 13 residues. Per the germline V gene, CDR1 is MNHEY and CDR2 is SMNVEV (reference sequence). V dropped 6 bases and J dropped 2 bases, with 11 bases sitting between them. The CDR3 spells CASSRGQPYEQYF. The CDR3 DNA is TGTGCCAGCAGCCGCGGACAGCCCTACGAGCAGTACTTC.

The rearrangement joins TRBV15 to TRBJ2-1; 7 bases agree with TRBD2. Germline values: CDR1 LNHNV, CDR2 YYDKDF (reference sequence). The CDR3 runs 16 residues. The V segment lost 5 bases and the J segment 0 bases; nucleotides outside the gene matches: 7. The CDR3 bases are TGTGCCACCAGCCGTGAAGCGGGGTTCTCCTACAATGAGCAGTTCTTC. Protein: CATSREAGFSYNEQFF.